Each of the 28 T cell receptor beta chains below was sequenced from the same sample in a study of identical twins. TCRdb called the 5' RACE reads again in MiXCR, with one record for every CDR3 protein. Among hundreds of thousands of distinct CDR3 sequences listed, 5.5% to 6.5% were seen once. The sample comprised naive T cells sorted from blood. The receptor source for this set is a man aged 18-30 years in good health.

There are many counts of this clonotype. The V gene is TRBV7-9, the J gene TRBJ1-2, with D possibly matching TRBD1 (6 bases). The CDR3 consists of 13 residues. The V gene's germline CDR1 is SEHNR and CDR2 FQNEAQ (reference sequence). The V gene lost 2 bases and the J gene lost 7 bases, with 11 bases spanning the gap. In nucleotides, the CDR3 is TGTGCCAGCAGCTTAAACGACAGGCCTGGCTACACCTTC. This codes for CASSLNDRPGYTF.

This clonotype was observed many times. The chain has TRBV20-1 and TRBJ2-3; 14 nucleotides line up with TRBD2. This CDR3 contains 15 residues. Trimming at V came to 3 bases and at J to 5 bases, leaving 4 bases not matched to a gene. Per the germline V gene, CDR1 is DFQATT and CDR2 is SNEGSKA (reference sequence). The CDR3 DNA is TGCAGTGCTAGTACGGGACTAGCGGGAGTAGATACGCAGTATTTT. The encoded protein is CSASTGLAGVDTQYF.

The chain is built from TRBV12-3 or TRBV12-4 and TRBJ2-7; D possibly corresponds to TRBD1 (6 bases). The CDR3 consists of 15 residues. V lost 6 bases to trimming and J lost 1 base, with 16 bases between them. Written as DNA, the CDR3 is TGTGCCAGCAGCCAGGGGAGAACGGGATCCTACGAGCAGTACTTC. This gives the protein CASSQGRTGSYEQYF.

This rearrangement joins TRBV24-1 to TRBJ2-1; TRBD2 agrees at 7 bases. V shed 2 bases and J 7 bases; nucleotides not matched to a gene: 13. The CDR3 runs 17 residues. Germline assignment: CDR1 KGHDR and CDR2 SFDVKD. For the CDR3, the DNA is TGTGCCACCAGTGATTCCTTAGGGGCGGGAGCTGGGAATGAGCAGTTCTTC. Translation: CATSDSLGAGAGNEQFF.

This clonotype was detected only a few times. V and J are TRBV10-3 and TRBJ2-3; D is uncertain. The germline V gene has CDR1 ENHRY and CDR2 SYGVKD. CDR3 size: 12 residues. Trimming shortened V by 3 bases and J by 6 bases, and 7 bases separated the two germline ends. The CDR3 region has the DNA TGTGCCATCAGTGAAAAAGGGGATACGCAGTATTTT. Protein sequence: CAISEKGDTQYF.

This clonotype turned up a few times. CDR3 sequence (DNA): TGTGCCAGCAGCATTATCTGGGCGGGGAACACAGATACGCAGTATTTT. Protein sequence: CASSIIWAGNTDTQYF. The chain joins TRBV7-2 to TRBJ2-3, with D tentatively TRBD2 (6 bases). The V end was cut by 5 bases, the J end by 2 bases, with 17 bases between. Germline CDR1 SGHTA, CDR2 FQGNSA. The CDR3 is made up of 16 amino acids.

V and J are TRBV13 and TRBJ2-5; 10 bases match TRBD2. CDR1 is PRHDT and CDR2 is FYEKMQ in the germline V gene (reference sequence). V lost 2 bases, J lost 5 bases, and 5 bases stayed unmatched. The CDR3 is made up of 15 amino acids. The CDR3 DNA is TGTGCCAGCAGCTTACTAGCGGGAGCCTTGGAGACCCAGTACTTC. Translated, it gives CASSLLAGALETQYF.

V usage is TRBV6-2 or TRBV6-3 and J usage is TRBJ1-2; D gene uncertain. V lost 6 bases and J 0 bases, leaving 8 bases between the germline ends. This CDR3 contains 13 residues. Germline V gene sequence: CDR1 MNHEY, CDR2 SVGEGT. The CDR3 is CASRTPANYGYTF. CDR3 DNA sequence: TGTGCCAGCAGGACGCCGGCTAACTATGGCTACACCTTC.

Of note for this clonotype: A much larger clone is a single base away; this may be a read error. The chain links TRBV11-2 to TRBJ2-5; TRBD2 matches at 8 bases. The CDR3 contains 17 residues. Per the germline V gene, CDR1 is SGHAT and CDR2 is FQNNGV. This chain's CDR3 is CARSLVLAGGPTETQYF. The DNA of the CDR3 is TGTGCCAGAAGCTTAGTTCTGGCGGGAGGCCCCACTGAGACCCAGTACTTC.

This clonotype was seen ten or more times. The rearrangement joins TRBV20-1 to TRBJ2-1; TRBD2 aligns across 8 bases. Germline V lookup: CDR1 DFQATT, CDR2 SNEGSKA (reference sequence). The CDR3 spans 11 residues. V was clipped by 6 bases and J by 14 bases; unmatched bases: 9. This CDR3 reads CSAGPGGPEFF. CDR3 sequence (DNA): TGCAGTGCCGGACCGGGAGGGCCGGAGTTCTTC.

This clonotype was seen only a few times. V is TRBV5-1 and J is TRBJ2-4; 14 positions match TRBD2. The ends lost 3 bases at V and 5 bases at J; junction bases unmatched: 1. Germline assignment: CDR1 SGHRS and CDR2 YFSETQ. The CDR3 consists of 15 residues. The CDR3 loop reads CASSSGLAGENIQYF. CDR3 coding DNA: TGCGCCAGCAGCTCGGGACTAGCGGGGGAAAACATTCAGTACTTC. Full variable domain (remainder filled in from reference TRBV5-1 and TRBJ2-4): KAGVTQTPRYLIKTRGQQVTLSCSPISGHRSVSWYQQTPGQGLQFLFEYFSETQRNKGNFPGRFSGRQFSNSRSEMNVSTLELGDSALYLCASSSGLAGENIQYFGAGTRLSVL.

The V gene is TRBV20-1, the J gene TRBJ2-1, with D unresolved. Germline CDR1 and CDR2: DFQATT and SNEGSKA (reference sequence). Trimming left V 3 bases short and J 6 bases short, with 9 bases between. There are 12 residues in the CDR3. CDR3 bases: TGCAGTGCTAGGATGTGGGGCAATGAGCAGTTCTTC. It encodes CSARMWGNEQFF.

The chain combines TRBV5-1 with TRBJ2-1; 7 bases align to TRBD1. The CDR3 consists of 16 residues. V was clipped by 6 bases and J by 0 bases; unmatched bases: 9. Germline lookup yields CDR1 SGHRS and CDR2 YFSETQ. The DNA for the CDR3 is TGCGCCAGCAACATGGGACAGTCGAGCTCCTACAATGAGCAGTTCTTC. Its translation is CASNMGQSSSYNEQFF.

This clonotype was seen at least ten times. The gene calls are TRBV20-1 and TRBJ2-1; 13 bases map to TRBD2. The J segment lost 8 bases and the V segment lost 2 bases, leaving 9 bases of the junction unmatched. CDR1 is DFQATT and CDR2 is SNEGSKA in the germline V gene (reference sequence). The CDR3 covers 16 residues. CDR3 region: CSARRLGTSGTYEQFF. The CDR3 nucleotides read TGCAGTGCTAGACGCCTTGGGACTAGCGGGACCTATGAGCAGTTCTTC.

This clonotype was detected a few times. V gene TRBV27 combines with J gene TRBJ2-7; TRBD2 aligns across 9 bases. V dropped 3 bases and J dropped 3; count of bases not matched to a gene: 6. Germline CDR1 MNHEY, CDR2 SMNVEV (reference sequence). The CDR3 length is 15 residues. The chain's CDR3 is CASSLVAGALYEQYV. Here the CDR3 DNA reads TGTGCCAGCAGTTTGGTAGCGGGAGCCCTCTACGAGCAGTACGTC.

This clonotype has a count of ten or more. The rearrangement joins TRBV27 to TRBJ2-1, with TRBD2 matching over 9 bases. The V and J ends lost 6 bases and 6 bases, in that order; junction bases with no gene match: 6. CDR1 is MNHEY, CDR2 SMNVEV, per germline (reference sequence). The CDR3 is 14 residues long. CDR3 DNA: TGTGCCAGCAGAGAGGCTAGCGGGATCAATGAGCAGTTCTTC. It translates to CASREASGINEQFF.

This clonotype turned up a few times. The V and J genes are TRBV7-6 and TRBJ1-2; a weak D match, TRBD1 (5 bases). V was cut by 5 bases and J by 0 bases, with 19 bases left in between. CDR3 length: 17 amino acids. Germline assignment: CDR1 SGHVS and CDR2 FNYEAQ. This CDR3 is CASSPETAGVANYGYTF. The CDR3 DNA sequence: TGTGCCAGCAGCCCCGAGACAGCCGGGGTTGCTAACTATGGCTACACCTTC.

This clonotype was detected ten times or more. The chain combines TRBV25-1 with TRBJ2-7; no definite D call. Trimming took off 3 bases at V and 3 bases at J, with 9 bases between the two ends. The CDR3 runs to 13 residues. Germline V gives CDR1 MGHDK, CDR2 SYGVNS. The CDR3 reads CASSDPGFYEQYF. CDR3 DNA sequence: TGTGCCAGCAGTGATCCCGGGTTCTACGAGCAGTACTTC.

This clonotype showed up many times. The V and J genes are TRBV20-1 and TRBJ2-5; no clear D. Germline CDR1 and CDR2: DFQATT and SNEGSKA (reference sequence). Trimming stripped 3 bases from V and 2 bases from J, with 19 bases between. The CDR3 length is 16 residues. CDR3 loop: CSASPEVDRTQETQYF. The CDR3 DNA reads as TGCAGTGCTAGCCCCGAGGTGGACCGAACACAAGAGACCCAGTACTTC.

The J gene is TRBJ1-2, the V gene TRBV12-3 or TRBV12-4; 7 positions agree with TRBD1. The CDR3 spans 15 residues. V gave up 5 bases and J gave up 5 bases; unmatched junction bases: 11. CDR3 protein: CASSPTPGQRYGYTF. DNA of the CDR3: TGTGCCAGCAGTCCCACCCCGGGACAGAGATATGGCTACACCTTC.

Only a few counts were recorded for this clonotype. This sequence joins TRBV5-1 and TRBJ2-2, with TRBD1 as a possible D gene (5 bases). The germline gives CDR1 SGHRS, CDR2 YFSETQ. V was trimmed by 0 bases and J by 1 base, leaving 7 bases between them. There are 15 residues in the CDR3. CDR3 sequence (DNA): TGCGCCAGCAGCTTGGGACAGAAGAACACCGGGGAGCTGTTTTTT. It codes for CASSLGQKNTGELFF.

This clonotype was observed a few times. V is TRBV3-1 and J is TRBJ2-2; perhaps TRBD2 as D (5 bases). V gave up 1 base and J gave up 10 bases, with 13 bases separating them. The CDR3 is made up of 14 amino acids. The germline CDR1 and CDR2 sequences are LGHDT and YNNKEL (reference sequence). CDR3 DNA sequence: TGTGCCAGCAGCCAAGCTGATTGGGAGCCGGAGCTGTTTTTT. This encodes CASSQADWEPELFF.

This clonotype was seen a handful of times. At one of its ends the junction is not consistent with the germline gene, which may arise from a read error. CDR3 amino acids: CASSRALDGVRDF. The CDR3 DNA reads TGTGCCAGCAGCCGGGCCCTAGATGGGGTCCGGGACTTC. The chain joins TRBV11-2 to TRBJ1-2; D is undetermined. This CDR3 is built from 13 residues. The germline V gene encodes CDR1 SGHAT and CDR2 FQNNGV.

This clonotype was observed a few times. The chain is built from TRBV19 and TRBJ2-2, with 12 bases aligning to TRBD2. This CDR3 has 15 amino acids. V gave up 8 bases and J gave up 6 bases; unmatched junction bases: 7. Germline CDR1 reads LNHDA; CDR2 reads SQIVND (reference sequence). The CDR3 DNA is TGTGCCAGTCCTTCGACTAGCGGGAGTCCCGGGGAGCTGTTTTTT. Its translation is CASPSTSGSPGELFF.

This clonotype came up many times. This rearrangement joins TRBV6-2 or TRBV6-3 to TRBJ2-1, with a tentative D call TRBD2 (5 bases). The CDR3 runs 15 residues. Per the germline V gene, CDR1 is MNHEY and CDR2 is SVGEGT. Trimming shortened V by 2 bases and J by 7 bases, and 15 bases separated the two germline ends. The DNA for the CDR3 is TGTGCCAGCAGTTACCCCTCCACTAGTTTAAATGAGCAGTTCTTC. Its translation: CASSYPSTSLNEQFF.

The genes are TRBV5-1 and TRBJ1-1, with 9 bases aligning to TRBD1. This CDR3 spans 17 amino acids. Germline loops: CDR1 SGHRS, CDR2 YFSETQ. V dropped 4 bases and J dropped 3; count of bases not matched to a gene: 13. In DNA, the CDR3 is TGCGCCAGCAGCGCCGTCCGGGACAGGGCAGGTTACACTGAAGCTTTCTTT. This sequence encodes CASSAVRDRAGYTEAFF.

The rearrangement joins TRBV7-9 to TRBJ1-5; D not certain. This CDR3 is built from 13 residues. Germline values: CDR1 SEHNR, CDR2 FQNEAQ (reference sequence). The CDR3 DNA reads TGTGCGAGCGCAGTGGGTGTTCATCAGCCCCAGCATTTT. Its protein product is CASAVGVHQPQHF.

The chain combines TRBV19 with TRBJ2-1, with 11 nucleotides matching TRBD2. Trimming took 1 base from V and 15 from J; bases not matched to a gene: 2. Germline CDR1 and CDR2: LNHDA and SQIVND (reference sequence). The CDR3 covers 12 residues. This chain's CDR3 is CASSIGTSGLFF. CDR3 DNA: TGTGCCAGTAGTATAGGGACTAGCGGGCTGTTCTTC. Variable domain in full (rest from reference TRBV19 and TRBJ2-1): DGGITQSPKYLFRKEGQNVTLSCEQNLNHDAMYWYRQDPGQGLRLIYYSQIVNDFQKGDIAEGYSVSREKKESFPLTVTSAQKNPTAFYLCASSIGTSGLFFGPGTRLTVL.